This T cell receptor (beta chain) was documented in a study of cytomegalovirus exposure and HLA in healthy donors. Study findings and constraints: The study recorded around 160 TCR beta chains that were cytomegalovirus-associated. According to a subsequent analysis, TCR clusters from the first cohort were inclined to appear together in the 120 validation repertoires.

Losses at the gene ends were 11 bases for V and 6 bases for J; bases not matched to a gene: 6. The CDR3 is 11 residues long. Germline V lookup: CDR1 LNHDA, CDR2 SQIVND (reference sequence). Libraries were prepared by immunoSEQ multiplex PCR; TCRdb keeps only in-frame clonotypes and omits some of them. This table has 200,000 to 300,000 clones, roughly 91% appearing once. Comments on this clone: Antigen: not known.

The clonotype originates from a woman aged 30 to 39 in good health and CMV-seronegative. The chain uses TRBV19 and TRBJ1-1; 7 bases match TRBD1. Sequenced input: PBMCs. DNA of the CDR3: TGTGCCGTTCTCCAGGGGGCTGAAGCTTTCTTT. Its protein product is CAVLQGAEAFF.